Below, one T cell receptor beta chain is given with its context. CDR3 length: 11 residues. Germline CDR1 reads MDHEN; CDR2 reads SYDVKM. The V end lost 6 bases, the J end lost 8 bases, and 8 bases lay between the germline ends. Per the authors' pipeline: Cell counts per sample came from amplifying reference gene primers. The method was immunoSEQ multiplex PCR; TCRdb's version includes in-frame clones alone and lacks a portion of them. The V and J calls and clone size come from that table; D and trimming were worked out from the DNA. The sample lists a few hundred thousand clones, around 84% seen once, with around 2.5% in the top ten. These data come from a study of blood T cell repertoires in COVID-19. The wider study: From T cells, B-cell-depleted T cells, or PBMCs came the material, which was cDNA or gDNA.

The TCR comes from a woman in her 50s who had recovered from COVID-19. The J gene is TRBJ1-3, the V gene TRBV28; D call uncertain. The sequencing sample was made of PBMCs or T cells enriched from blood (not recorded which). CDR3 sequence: CASSFGDTIYF. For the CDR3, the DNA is TGTGCCAGCAGCTTCGGGGACACCATATATTTT.